The rows below give T cell receptor beta chains drawn from one sample of a study of technical replicates of blood from several donors. Libraries were prepared by immunoSEQ multiplex PCR; TCRdb keeps only in-frame clonotypes and omits some of them. The sample includes about 80,000 clones, 95% to 98% of them seen just once. Sequencing was carried out using T cells isolated from PBMCs. These receptors came from a human donor in good health. Both conserved end residues are part of each CDR3. D genes are given only for firm matches. Size is omitted from some rows. Given values are once, few, many or a class for expanded clones.

CDR3 DNA	CDR3 protein	clone size	V gene	J gene	D gene
TGTGCCAGCAGCTCCATGACAGCACAAGCTTTCTTT	CASSSMTAQAFF	few	TRBV5-6	TRBJ1-1	NA
TGCGCCAGCAGCTCCAAACAGGGGAGAACTGAAGCTTTCTTT	CASSSKQGRTEAFF	NA	TRBV5-1	TRBJ1-1	TRBD1
TGTGCCAGCAGCTTCTCCAGGGACTCTGGAAACACCATATATTTT	CASSFSRDSGNTIYF	NA	TRBV7-3	TRBJ1-3	NA
TGTGCCAGCAGCCAAGGGGGCCAGGGCTACGAGCAGTACTTC	CASSQGGQGYEQYF	NA	TRBV4-2	TRBJ2-7	NA
TGTGCCAGCAGCCCTTGGACTAGCCCCTTAACCGGGGAGCTGTTTTTT	CASSPWTSPLTGELFF	NA	TRBV7-6	TRBJ2-2	TRBD2
TGTGCCAGCAGCAAAGGAAGCAGGTTAAGGATGAACACTGAAGCTTTCTTT	CASSKGSRLRMNTEAFF	NA	TRBV21-1	TRBJ1-1	NA
TGTGCCAGCAGCCAAGGGACTAGCGGGATCAGCACAGATACGCAGTATTTT	CASSQGTSGISTDTQYF	NA	TRBV4-2	TRBJ2-3	TRBD2
TGCGCCAGCAGCCCACGCGGGACTAGCGGGAGATCTACCTCCGGGGAGCTGTTTTTT	CASSPRGTSGRSTSGELFF	NA	TRBV5-1	TRBJ2-2	TRBD2
TGTGCCAGCAGCCGACTAGCGGGAGCCGGGGAGCTGTTTTTT	CASSRLAGAGELFF	NA	TRBV7-3	TRBJ2-2	TRBD2
TGCAGCGTTTCAGCGGGAGGGCTGTACAATGAGCAGTTCTTC	CSVSAGGLYNEQFF	NA	TRBV29-1	TRBJ2-1	TRBD2
TGTGCCAGCAGCTTGGGGCCTGAGAACACTGAAGCTTTCTTT	CASSLGPENTEAFF	NA	TRBV5-5	TRBJ1-1	NA
TGTGCCAGCAGTTTACTACAGGGGGCCTACAATGAGCAGTTCTTC	CASSLLQGAYNEQFF	NA	TRBV6-5	TRBJ2-1	TRBD1
TGTGCCAGCAGTCCGGACCGGGAAATCTATGGCTACACCTTC	CASSPDREIYGYTF	NA	TRBV27	TRBJ1-2	NA
TGTGCCAGCAGCACTCCGGGACAGGGGTTATACGAGCAGTACTTC	CASSTPGQGLYEQYF	NA	TRBV21-1	TRBJ2-7	NA
TGTGCCAGCAGCCGAAGAGGGACAGGACAACTAGCGGGGCTATACAATGAGCAGTTCTTC	CASSRRGTGQLAGLYNEQFF	NA	TRBV14	TRBJ2-1	TRBD2
TGTGCCAGCAGCCGTCTAGCGGGAGGGAGCACAGATACGCAGTATTTT	CASSRLAGGSTDTQYF	NA	TRBV7-3	TRBJ2-3	TRBD2
TGTGCCAGCAGCTTAAGCGGGACTAGCGGGATGGAGACCCAGTACTTC	CASSLSGTSGMETQYF	NA	TRBV7-3	TRBJ2-5	TRBD2
TGTGCCAGCAGCCAAGACGCACCGTTTTTGGGGGAGGGCTTGTCAGAGACCCAGTACTTC	CASSQDAPFLGEGLSETQYF	NA	TRBV4-2	TRBJ2-5	TRBD2